The 26 T cell receptor beta chains in this list originate from one sample, sequenced in a study of shared clonotypes between healthy human individuals. Clones were read by immunoSEQ multiplex PCR, and TCRdb kept only the in-frame ones, dropping some. The table lists about 2.5 million clones, around 92% of them singletons. Sequencing was done on a sample of naive CD4+ T cells from PBMCs. The subset: CD45RA+ positively selected. The receptors derive from a man between 18 and 35 years old in good health. Some clones in this sample may be carry-over from other donors' samples.

This clone occurred once. V and J are TRBV10-3 and TRBJ2-1; D is possibly TRBD2 (5 bases). In germline, CDR1 is ENHRY, CDR2 SYGVKD. This CDR3 has 11 residues. Trimming left V 4 bases short and J 10 bases short, with 8 bases between. This CDR3 is CAISAEDEQFF. The CDR3 DNA reads TGTGCCATCAGTGCGGAGGACGAGCAGTTCTTC.

The CDR3, as DNA: TGCAGCGTTGGAGACGTTAGGTCAGCGAACACTGAAGCTTTCTTT. As protein: CSVGDVRSANTEAFF. V is TRBV29-1 and J is TRBJ1-1; D remains unclear. V was pared by 4 bases and J by 1 base, with 16 bases between. The CDR3 runs to 15 residues. Germline values: CDR1 SQVTM, CDR2 ANQGSEA.

The rearrangement links TRBV14 to TRBJ2-2; TRBD2 aligns across 9 bases. Trimming removed 3 bases from V and 6 bases from J; junction bases left unmatched: 5. The germline V gene encodes CDR1 SGHDN and CDR2 FVKESK. The CDR3 has 15 amino acids. The CDR3, as DNA: TGTGCCAGCAGCCACCTGGGCGGGAGGGCCGGGGAGCTGTTTTTT. It specifies CASSHLGGRAGELFF.

V and J are TRBV28 and TRBJ1-2, with D unresolved. Trimming shortened V by 5 bases and J by 6 bases, and 16 bases separated the two germline ends. The CDR3 totals 14 residues. Per the germline V gene, CDR1 is MDHEN and CDR2 is SYDVKM. The CDR3: CASSLGLFTHGYTF. The CDR3 DNA follows: TGTGCCAGCAGTCTCGGCCTATTCACCCATGGCTACACCTTC.

The chain is built from TRBV19 and TRBJ1-5; D remains unclear. Per germline, CDR1 LNHDA and CDR2 SQIVND (reference sequence). The CDR3 length is 16 residues. V was clipped by 1 base and J by 1 base, with 11 bases between them. The CDR3 sequence: CASSIVGPGSNQPQHF. CDR3 coding DNA: TGTGCCAGTAGTATAGTAGGGCCCGGAAGCAATCAGCCCCAGCATTTT.

The rearrangement links TRBV4-2 to TRBJ2-3, with 12 bases matching TRBD2. Germline loops: CDR1 LGHNA, CDR2 YNFKEQ. Trimming removed 5 bases from V and 0 bases from J; junction bases left unmatched: 15. This CDR3 is 20 amino acids long. The CDR3 region is CASSARRGTSGLKSTDTQYF. Here the CDR3 DNA reads TGTGCCAGCAGCGCCAGGAGGGGGACTAGCGGGCTTAAGAGCACAGATACGCAGTATTTT.

This chain links TRBV9 with TRBJ1-3, with TRBD1 as a possible D gene (5 bases). The CDR3 length is 15 residues. The V and J ends lost 0 bases and 2 bases respectively, with 9 bases between them. CDR1 and CDR2 from the germline V gene are SGDLS and YYNGEE. CDR3 sequence: CASSVEGYPGNTIYF. In nucleotides, the CDR3 is TGTGCCAGCAGCGTAGAGGGGTACCCTGGAAACACCATATATTTT.

The table lists this clone with a few counts. V gene TRBV18 combines with J gene TRBJ1-1; no reliable D call. The V and J ends lost 6 bases and 1 base respectively, with 12 bases between them. There are 14 residues in the CDR3. Germline CDR1 KGHSH, CDR2 LQKENI. This chain's CDR3 is CASSQRVANTEAFF. CDR3 sequence (DNA): TGTGCCAGCTCGCAACGGGTGGCGAACACTGAAGCTTTCTTT.

The rearrangement joins TRBV4-3 to TRBJ1-3; the D is unclear. Trimming left V 1 base short and J 4 bases short, with 11 bases between. The length of the CDR3 is 15 residues. The germline CDR1 and CDR2 sequences are LGHNA and YSLEER. The CDR3 nucleotides are TGCGCCAGCAGCCAAGGTAGCCCCGGAGGAAACACCATATATTTT. Amino acids: CASSQGSPGGNTIYF.

The V call is TRBV5-1, the J call TRBJ2-2; D might be TRBD1 (6 bases). V was pared by 10 bases and J by 1 base, with 17 bases between. This CDR3 has 15 amino acids. The germline gives CDR1 SGHRS, CDR2 YFSETQ. CDR3 nucleotide sequence: TGCGCCGCCAAGGACAGACCGGGGAACACCGGGGAGCTGTTTTTT. Its translation is CAAKDRPGNTGELFF.

This clone was detected a few times. The chain combines TRBV25-1 with TRBJ1-1; D not certain. Germline CDR1 MGHDK, CDR2 SYGVNS. There are 13 residues in the CDR3. V was cut by 7 bases and J by 1 base, with 10 bases left in between. CDR3 amino acids: CASITDQNTEAFF. CDR3 nucleotides: TGTGCCAGCATAACAGACCAGAACACTGAAGCTTTCTTT.

About this clone: The identical CDR3 is also encoded by other nucleotide sequences in the sample. This chain uses TRBV7-2 with TRBJ1-1; D remains ambiguous. V was pared by 1 base and J by 2 bases, with 8 bases between. Germline V gene lookup returns CDR1 SGHTA and CDR2 FQGNSA. This CDR3 spans 14 amino acids. CDR3 in amino acids: CASSLVSGNTEAFF. DNA of the CDR3: TGTGCCAGCAGCTTAGTTTCGGGCAACACTGAAGCTTTCTTT.

This sequence joins TRBV9 and TRBJ2-6; 9 nucleotides match TRBD1. The trim removed 3 bases at V and 0 bases at J, leaving 7 bases unmatched. From germline, CDR1 is SGDLS and CDR2 YYNGEE. The CDR3 runs to 18 residues. DNA of the CDR3: TGTGCCAGCAGCGCTCACAGGGGGCCCCACTCTGGGGCCAACGTCCTGACTTTC. It codes for CASSAHRGPHSGANVLTF.

CDR3 nucleotides: TGTGCCAGCAGCCCAGGGGGGGGGTACACTGAAGCTTTCTTT. Translation: CASSPGGGYTEAFF. This chain joins TRBV5-4 and TRBJ1-1; TRBD1 agrees at 7 bases. The CDR3 has 14 amino acids. CDR1 and CDR2 from the germline V gene are SGHNT and YYREEE (reference sequence). Trimming cost V 4 bases and J 3 bases; bases outside gene matches: 6.

The rearrangement joins TRBV4-1 to TRBJ2-5, with D tentatively TRBD2 (6 bases). CDR3 length equals 15 residues. The V end was cut by 3 bases, the J end by 2 bases, with 13 bases between. CDR1 MGHRA and CDR2 YSYEKL come from the germline V gene. CDR3 loop: CASSQLSGGQETQYF. CDR3 coding DNA: TGCGCCAGCAGCCAGTTGAGTGGGGGGCAAGAGACCCAGTACTTC.

The chain is built from TRBV23-1 and TRBJ2-6; D perhaps matches TRBD2 (5 bases). TRBV23-1 is an open reading frame whose function is uncertain. This CDR3 has 14 residues. Trimming shortened V by 9 bases and J by 14 bases, and 23 bases separated the two germline ends. In DNA, the CDR3 is TGCGCCAGTTCCCCCACTGGCGGTTGGGAGTTCCTGACTTTC. Its translation is CASSPTGGWEFLTF.

This sequence joins TRBV5-4 and TRBJ1-2; D possibly corresponds to TRBD1 (6 bases). The V end was cut by 4 bases, the J end by 2 bases, with 18 bases between. The CDR3 runs 16 residues. Germline assignment: CDR1 SGHNT and CDR2 YYREEE (reference sequence). The CDR3 sequence: CASSIAGTQRNYGYTF. CDR3 nucleotide sequence: TGTGCCAGCAGCATTGCCGGGACACAAAGGAACTATGGCTACACCTTC.

For this clone: Other DNA sequences in this specimen translate into the identical CDR3. This chain links TRBV9 with TRBJ2-3, with D hard to call. V dropped 4 bases and J dropped 5 bases, with 5 bases sitting between them. The CDR3 has 11 amino acids. CDR1 SGDLS and CDR2 YYNGEE come from the germline V gene. The CDR3 DNA reads TGTGCCAGCAGCCTTGGAGATACGCAGTATTTT. Its translation is CASSLGDTQYF.

The chain has TRBV28 and TRBJ2-2, with no clear D. Germline CDR1 MDHEN, CDR2 SYDVKM. The V gene lost 4 bases and the J gene lost 7 bases, with 10 bases spanning the gap. The CDR3 is 13 residues long. Written as DNA, the CDR3 is TGTGCCAGCAGTTCCCTGACACGCGGGGAGCTGTTTTTT. It specifies CASSSLTRGELFF.

This chain links TRBV20-1 with TRBJ1-2; possible D gene TRBD1, 5 bases. CDR3 size: 11 residues. CDR1 is DFQATT and CDR2 is SNEGSKA in the germline V gene (reference sequence). V was pared by 4 bases and J by 7 bases, with 10 bases between. The CDR3 is CSATRGTGYTF. In nucleotides, the CDR3 is TGCAGTGCTACTAGGGGCACTGGCTACACCTTC.

Here the CDR3 DNA reads TGTGCCAGCAGCTTTGCCAGGGAGTCGTCCTACAATGAGCAGTTCTTC. Protein sequence: CASSFARESSYNEQFF. This chain uses TRBV5-4 with TRBJ2-1, with D possibly called TRBD1 or TRBD2 (5 bases each). This CDR3 contains 16 residues. The germline gives CDR1 SGHNT, CDR2 YYREEE (reference sequence). V lost 2 bases and J lost 1, with 13 bases in between.

J is TRBJ2-7 and V is TRBV25-1; 9 bases match TRBD1. The CDR3 totals 15 residues. The V gene's germline CDR1 is MGHDK and CDR2 SYGVNS. Trimming took 4 bases from V and 5 from J; bases not matched to a gene: 9. The CDR3 DNA is TGTGCCAGCAGTGCGGACAGGGGAAGTGAGAACGAGCAGTACTTC. It is translated as CASSADRGSENEQYF.

This clone is a singleton in its sample. The chain combines TRBV6-6 with TRBJ1-3, with D uncertain. CDR3 length: 15 residues. V lost 6 bases and J lost 0, with 12 bases in between. The germline CDR1 and CDR2 sequences are MNHNY and SVGAGI (reference sequence). The CDR3 DNA sequence: TGTGCCAGCAGCCAACAAGTATCCTCTGGAAACACCATATATTTT. Encoded protein: CASSQQVSSGNTIYF.

This chain connects TRBV6-1 to TRBJ1-5; the match to TRBD1 covers 8 bases. The CDR3 sequence is 17 residues long. V was pared by 0 bases and J by 1 base, with 5 bases of the junction left unmatched. Germline CDR1 is MNHNS and CDR2 is SASEGT. DNA for the CDR3: TGTGCCAGCAGTGAAGCGGGGACAGGTAGAAGCAATCAGCCCCAGCATTTT. Amino acids: CASSEAGTGRSNQPQHF.

The V gene is TRBV28, the J gene TRBJ2-7; TRBD1 agrees at 9 bases. The V and J ends lost 9 bases and 1 base, in that order; junction bases with no gene match: 10. This CDR3 region has 15 residues. Germline assignment: CDR1 MDHEN and CDR2 SYDVKM. CDR3 loop: CASSSQGQGSYEQYF. The CDR3 nucleotides are TGTGCCAGTTCATCACAGGGACAGGGTTCCTACGAGCAGTACTTC.

The gene calls are TRBV18 and TRBJ2-7; 14 nucleotides agree with TRBD2. Germline V gives CDR1 KGHSH, CDR2 LQKENI. J lost 0 bases, V lost 5 bases, and 9 bases had no gene match. CDR3 length: 18 residues. The CDR3 region is CASSSPGLAGEFSYEQYF. The CDR3 DNA is TGTGCCAGCTCATCCCCGGGACTAGCGGGAGAGTTCTCCTACGAGCAGTACTTC.